What follows are 9 T cell receptor delta chains derived from one specimen sequenced in a study of gamma-delta T cells after stem cell transplantation. TCRdb processed the RT-PCR reads again with the CATT caller. The repertoire consists of about 10,000 delta-chain clones, with 1.3% occurring once and the leading ten covering 10%. The sample was gamma-delta T cells. The source of these receptors is a human donor. It is not recorded whose cells these are; they may come from a transplant donor.

This clone was found many times. This clone may be a read error of a much larger clone one base away. At the DNA level, this CDR3 is encoded by other sequences in the same sample as well. The chain links TRDV2 to TRDJ1, with TRDD3 as a possible D gene (6 bases). Trimming cost V 0 bases and J 4 bases, with 14 bases left between them. The CDR3 totals 15 residues. Germline CDR1 GEAIGNYY, CDR2 EKD. In DNA form, the CDR3 reads TGTGCCTGTGACACCTTGGGGGCGACCTACGATAAACTCATCTTT. Its protein is CACDTLGATYDKLIF.

Note on this clone: A much larger clone lies a single base off, so this may be a read error. The chain couples TRDV2 to TRDJ1, with D perhaps TRDD3 (5 bases). Between the trimmed V and J ends, which lost 3 bases and 1 base, there was a span of 20 bases. The germline V gene has CDR1 GEAIGNYY and CDR2 EKD. This CDR3 comprises 17 residues. CDR3 bases: TGTGCCTGTGACGGGGTAGGCTGGGAGGGGCGCACCGATAAACTCATCTTT. Protein product: CACDGVGWEGRTDKLIF.

This clone has ten or more counts. This chain uses TRDV2 with TRDJ1; 9 nucleotides align to TRDD3. V was pared by 1 base and J by 0 bases, with 8 bases of the junction left unmatched. CDR1 is GEAIGNYY, CDR2 EKD, per germline. The CDR3 totals 17 residues. The CDR3 bases are TGTGCCTGTGACACAATCGATTCTGGGGGATACACCGATAAACTCATCTTT. Translating it yields CACDTIDSGGYTDKLIF.

In its sample, this clone was seen a few times. The chain is built from TRDV2 and TRDJ1, with 9 bases fitting TRDD3. There are 14 residues in the CDR3. Germline V lookup: CDR1 GEAIGNYY, CDR2 EKD. Losses at the gene ends were 9 bases for V and 1 base for J; bases not matched to a gene: 8. The CDR3: CARWGIEGTDKLIF. CDR3 bases: TGTGCCCGTTGGGGGATAGAGGGCACCGATAAACTCATCTTT.

This clone was detected only a few times. A much larger clonotype is one base distant, so this may be a read error. Other DNA sequences from this sample encode an identical CDR3 as well. The CDR3 loop reads CACDTTSTGGYLSGTWDTRQMFF. Here the CDR3 DNA reads TGCGCCTGTGACACTACCAGTACTGGGGGATACCTATCAGGGACCTGGGACACCCGACAGATGTTTTTC. The rearrangement links TRDV2 to TRDJ3; 12 nucleotides agree with TRDD3. The CDR3 runs 23 residues. Germline CDR1 and CDR2: GEAIGNYY and EKD.

This clone turned up a few times. TCRdb's listed protein matches a much larger clone and diverges from this DNA's translation at residue 7, likely through a read error; the protein shown comes from the DNA. The gene calls are TRDV2 and TRDJ1, with no clear D. The V gene lost 0 bases and the J gene lost 0 bases, with 22 bases spanning the gap. Germline-derived CDR1 and CDR2 are GEAIGNYY and EKD. There are 19 residues in the CDR3. The CDR3 DNA is TGTGCCTGTGACACCCTCTTTGCCCTTGTACAAAGGCACACCGATAAACTCATCTTT. It encodes CACDTLFALVQRHTDKLIF.

This clone was seen a handful of times. Other DNA sequences in the same sample also yield this CDR3. The V and J genes are TRDV2 and TRDJ1; 12 bases agree with TRDD3. The CDR3 runs to 16 residues. With 3 bases clipped from V and 4 bases from J, the junction kept 8 bases outside the gene matches. CDR1 is GEAIGNYY, CDR2 EKD, per germline. The CDR3 is CACDALLGDTGDKLIF. CDR3 nucleotide sequence: TGTGCCTGTGACGCCTTACTGGGGGATACCGGCGATAAACTCATCTTT.

Concerning this clone itself: This sample includes further DNA sequences coding for the same CDR3. The CDR3 protein is CACDSVLGDTDKLIF. The DNA for the CDR3 is TGTGCCTGTGATTCCGTACTGGGGGATACCGATAAACTCATCTTT. The chain joins TRDV2 to TRDJ1; 10 bases are shared with TRDD3. The CDR3 is 15 residues long. CDR1 is GEAIGNYY, CDR2 EKD, per germline. The V gene end was trimmed by 4 bases and the J gene end by 2 bases; junction bases not matched to a gene: 6.

This clone occurred a few times. A far larger clone is one nucleotide away, so this likely arose from a read error. The same CDR3 arises from other DNA sequences in this sample as well. The chain has TRDV2 and TRDJ3; TRDD3 agrees at 7 bases. The CDR3 runs 18 residues. The germline CDR1 and CDR2 sequences are GEAIGNYY and EKD. The CDR3 loop is CACDTGTGASWDTRQMFF. The CDR3 DNA is TGTGCCTGTGACACCGGAACTGGGGCCTCCTGGGACACCCGGCAGATGTTTTTC.